This T cell receptor beta chain was recorded in a study of CD8 T cells in ankylosing spondylitis (dated by TCRdb to the late 2010s). Turning to the overall study: The study set out to find disease-linked TCR variants by profiling T cell receptor beta repertoires in ankylosing spondylitis patients and healthy donors. In total, the full study cohort was made up of 95 to 110 healthy donors and approximately 24 ankylosing spondylitis patients. Peripheral blood samples were taken, and synovial fluid was additionally collected from ankylosing spondylitis patients.

The sequencing machine was an Illumina HiSeq 2500. TCR beta libraries were prepared by quantitative 5'-RACE with molecular barcodes. The study's own analysis went as follows. To identify disease-linked TCR variants, a new computational method was used, one built on a probabilistic model of VDJ rearrangement. The public sequencing data were trimmed at Q25 with fastp and processed into clonotypes with MiXCR by TCRdb, which kept only in-frame beta chains. Rows matching on CDR3 protein sequence are summarized as one entry with the most common DNA and genes. The V and J calls were determined by TCRdb, not by the authors. The sample contains 270,000 or so distinct CDR3 sequences, 15% to 20% of them found a single time. In total, the top ten clones hold about a third of the sample. This clonotype was seen just once. Its antigen is still unknown. Base qualities were left out, and no much larger clone turns up one base away. One read gives only weak evidence.

The junction shows trimming of 2 bases on V and 0 bases on J, plus 8 bases between the germline ends. The CDR3 covers 14 residues, taking in both the cysteine and the phenylalanine. Of the read, only the CDR3 DNA is kept; its 42 bases are in frame from base 1. In the germline V gene, CDR1 corresponds to MNHEY and CDR2 to SVGAGI. On the study overall, not on this receptor specifically: According to the report, matched synovial fluid samples from ankylosing spondylitis patients were significantly enriched for the disease-linked clones. In peripheral blood, the disease-linked clones were found at relatively low frequencies and had a CD8+ phenotype. Some motif variants were previously reported in synovial fluid and blood of reactive arthritis patients, suggesting common disease-initiation mechanisms. A TCR beta motif of 7 or 8 highly homologous amino acid variants appeared characteristic of blood from ankylosing spondylitis patients.

The receptor's source is a male donor with ankylosing spondylitis or in good health (not recorded which). The specimen was blood, either unsorted or a sorted T cell fraction (not recorded which). The sequence is built from TRBV6-5 and TRBJ2-7, with the D gene uncertain. The sequenced DNA is TGTGCCAGCAGTTACCACCCTACCTCCTACGAGCAGTACTTC. It specifies CASSYHPTSYEQYF.